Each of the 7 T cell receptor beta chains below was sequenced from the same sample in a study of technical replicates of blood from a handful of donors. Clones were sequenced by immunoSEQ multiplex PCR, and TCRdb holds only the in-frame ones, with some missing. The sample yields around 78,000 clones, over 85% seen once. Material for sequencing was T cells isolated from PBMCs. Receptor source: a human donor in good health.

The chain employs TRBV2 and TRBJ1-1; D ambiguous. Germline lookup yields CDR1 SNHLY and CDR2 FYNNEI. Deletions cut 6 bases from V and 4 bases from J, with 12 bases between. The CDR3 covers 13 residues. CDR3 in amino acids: CASSAPLATEAFF. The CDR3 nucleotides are TGTGCCAGCAGCGCACCCCTAGCCACTGAAGCTTTCTTT.

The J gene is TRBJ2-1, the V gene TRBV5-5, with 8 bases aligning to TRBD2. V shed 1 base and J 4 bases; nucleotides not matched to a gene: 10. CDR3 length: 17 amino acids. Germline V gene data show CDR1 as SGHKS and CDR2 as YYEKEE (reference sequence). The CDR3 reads CASSLYRAGGIYNEQFF. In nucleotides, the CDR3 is TGTGCCAGCAGCTTGTACAGGGCGGGAGGTATTTACAATGAGCAGTTCTTC.

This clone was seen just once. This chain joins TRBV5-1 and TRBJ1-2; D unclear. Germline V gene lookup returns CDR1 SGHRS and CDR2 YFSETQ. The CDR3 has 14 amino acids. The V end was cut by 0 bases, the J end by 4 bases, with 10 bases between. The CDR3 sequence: CASSLGSGFYGYTF. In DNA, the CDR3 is TGCGCCAGCAGCTTGGGGTCCGGGTTCTATGGCTACACCTTC.

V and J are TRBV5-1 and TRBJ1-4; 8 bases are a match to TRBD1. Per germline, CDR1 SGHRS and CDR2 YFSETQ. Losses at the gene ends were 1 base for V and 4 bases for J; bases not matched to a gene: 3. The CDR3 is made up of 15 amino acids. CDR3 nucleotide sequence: TGCGCCAGCAGCTTGCTCACAGGGGGTAATGAAAAACTGTTTTTT. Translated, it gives CASSLLTGGNEKLFF.

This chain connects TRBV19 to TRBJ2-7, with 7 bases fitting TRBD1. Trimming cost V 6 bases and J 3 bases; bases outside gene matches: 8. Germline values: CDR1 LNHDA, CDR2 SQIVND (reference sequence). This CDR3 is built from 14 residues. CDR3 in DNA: TGTGCCAGTAGCATTGGGGACAGCTACTACGAGCAGTACTTC. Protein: CASSIGDSYYEQYF. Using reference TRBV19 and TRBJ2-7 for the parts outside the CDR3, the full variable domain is DGGITQSPKYLFRKEGQNVTLSCEQNLNHDAMYWYRQDPGQGLRLIYYSQIVNDFQKGDIAEGYSVSREKKESFPLTVTSAQKNPTAFYLCASSIGDSYYEQYFGPGTRLTVT.

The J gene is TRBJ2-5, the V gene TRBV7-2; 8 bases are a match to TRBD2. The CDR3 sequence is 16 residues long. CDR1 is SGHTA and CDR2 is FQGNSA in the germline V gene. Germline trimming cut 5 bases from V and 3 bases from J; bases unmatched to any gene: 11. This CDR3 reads CASSPGILAAEETQYF. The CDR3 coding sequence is TGTGCCAGCAGCCCCGGAATACTAGCGGCTGAAGAGACCCAGTACTTC.

Written as DNA, the CDR3 is TGCGCCAGCAAAACGCCGACAGGGAACTATGGCTACACCTTC. Encoded protein: CASKTPTGNYGYTF. The V call is TRBV5-1, the J call TRBJ1-2; the match to TRBD1 covers 7 bases. The germline CDR1 and CDR2 sequences are SGHRS and YFSETQ. The length of the CDR3 is 14 residues. Trimming took 6 bases from V and 2 from J; bases not matched to a gene: 7. Full variable domain (rest looked up from reference TRBV5-1 and TRBJ1-2): KAGVTQTPRYLIKTRGQQVTLSCSPISGHRSVSWYQQTPGQGLQFLFEYFSETQRNKGNFPGRFSGRQFSNSRSEMNVSTLELGDSALYLCASKTPTGNYGYTFGSGTRLTVV.